These T cell receptor beta chains were read from a single sample in a study of blood T cell repertoires in COVID-19. Clones were sequenced by immunoSEQ multiplex PCR, and TCRdb holds only the in-frame ones, with some missing. This repertoire shows under 130,000 clones, 75% to 90% found once; its top ten account for about an eighth. The sequenced sample consisted of peripheral blood. Receptors originate from a human donor in a cohort sampled during active or convalescent COVID-19. CDR3s include the opening cysteine and the closing phenylalanine or tryptophan. D genes are given only for firm matches. Size tells how often a clone was seen (once, few, many) or the class of an expanded clone, and some rows leave it out.

length	size	D	V	J	CDR3	DNA
18	-	TRBD2	TRBV4-1	TRBJ2-2	CASSQSRLAGGNTGELFF	TGCGCCAGCAGCCAATCCCGACTAGCGGGGGGGAACACCGGGGAGCTGTTTTTT
15	few	TRBD1	TRBV7-2	TRBJ1-5	CASSQWGQSNQPQHF	TGTGCCAGCAGCCAATGGGGACAGAGCAATCAGCCCCAGCATTTT
14	-	TRBD2	TRBV10-2	TRBJ2-1	CASRPSGGPLEEFF	TGCGCCAGCAGACCTAGCGGGGGGCCGCTGGAGGAGTTCTTC
18	-	TRBD1	TRBV18	TRBJ2-6	CASSPEPQTGAGANVLTF	TGTGCCAGCTCACCCGAACCGCAAACAGGGGCTGGGGCCAACGTCCTGACTTTC
17	-	-	TRBV7-2	TRBJ1-1	CASSLVPQVSGNTEAFF	TGTGCCAGCAGCTTAGTCCCCCAGGTCAGCGGGAACACTGAAGCTTTCTTT
13	many	-	TRBV15	TRBJ1-5	CATSRDLHQPQHF	TGTGCCACCAGCAGGGACTTGCATCAGCCCCAGCATTTT
15	once	-	TRBV28	TRBJ1-2	CASSFVQGYNYGYTF	TGTGCCAGCAGTTTTGTACAGGGCTATAACTATGGCTACACCTTC
15	-	-	TRBV7-2	TRBJ2-6	CASSLDLSGANVLTF	TGTGCCAGCAGCTTAGATCTCTCTGGGGCCAACGTCCTGACTTTC
16	-	-	TRBV5-6	TRBJ1-6	CASSLAAGFQNSPLHF	TGTGCCAGCAGCTTGGCTGCGGGGTTTCAAAATTCACCCCTCCACTTT
16	-	TRBD2	TRBV5-1	TRBJ2-3	CASSLYGSGAADTQYF	TGCGCCAGCAGCTTGTACGGTAGCGGGGCCGCAGATACGCAGTATTTT
12	-	-	TRBV5-6	TRBJ1-1	CASSPGNTEAFF	TGTGCCAGCAGCCCGGGAAACACTGAAGCTTTCTTT
16	-	TRBD1	TRBV19	TRBJ1-1	CASSIDPDRGNTEAFF	TGTGCCAGTAGTATAGATCCGGACAGGGGGAACACTGAAGCTTTCTTT
15	-	TRBD1	TRBV6-5	TRBJ2-1	CASRRQGSPYNEQFF	TGTGCCAGCAGGCGACAGGGGAGCCCCTACAATGAGCAGTTCTTC
17	-	TRBD2	TRBV4-1	TRBJ2-3	CASRRTSGGAVTDTQYF	TGCGCCAGTCGTCGGACTAGCGGGGGGGCCGTAACAGATACGCAGTATTTT